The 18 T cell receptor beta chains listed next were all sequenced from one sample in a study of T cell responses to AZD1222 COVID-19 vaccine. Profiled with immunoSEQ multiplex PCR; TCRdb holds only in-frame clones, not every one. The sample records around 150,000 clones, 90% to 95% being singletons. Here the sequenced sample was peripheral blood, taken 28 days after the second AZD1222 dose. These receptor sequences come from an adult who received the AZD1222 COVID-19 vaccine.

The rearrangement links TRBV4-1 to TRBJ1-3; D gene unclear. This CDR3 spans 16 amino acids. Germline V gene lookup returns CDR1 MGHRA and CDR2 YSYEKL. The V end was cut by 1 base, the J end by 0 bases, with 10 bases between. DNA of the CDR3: TGCGCCAGCAGCCAAGTCCCGCCGTACTCTGGAAACACCATATATTTT. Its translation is CASSQVPPYSGNTIYF.

CDR3 sequence (DNA): TGTGCCAGCAGCCGCGGGGGGAGGAATGGCTACACCTTC. Protein sequence: CASSRGGRNGYTF. The V gene is TRBV7-9, the J gene TRBJ1-2; tentatively, D is TRBD1 (5 bases). Germline-derived CDR1 and CDR2 are SEHNR and FQNEAQ (reference sequence). The CDR3 totals 13 residues. V was pared by 5 bases and J by 6 bases, with 13 bases between.

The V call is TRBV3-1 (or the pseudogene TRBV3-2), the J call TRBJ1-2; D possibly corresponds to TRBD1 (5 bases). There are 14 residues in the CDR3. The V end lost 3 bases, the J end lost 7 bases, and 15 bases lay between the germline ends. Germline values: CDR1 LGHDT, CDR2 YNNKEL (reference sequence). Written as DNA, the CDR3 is TGTGCCAGCAGCCAGACCGCAGGGTACGGTGGCTACACCTTC. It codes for CASSQTAGYGGYTF.

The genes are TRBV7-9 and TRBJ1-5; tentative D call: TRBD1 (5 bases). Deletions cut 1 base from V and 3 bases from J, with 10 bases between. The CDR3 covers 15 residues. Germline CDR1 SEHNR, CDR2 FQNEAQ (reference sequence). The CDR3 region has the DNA TGTGCCAGCAGCTTAGGCGGGGGGGTCAATCAGCCCCAGCATTTT. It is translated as CASSLGGGVNQPQHF. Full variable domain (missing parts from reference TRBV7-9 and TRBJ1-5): DTGVSQNPRHKITKRGQNVTFRCDPISEHNRLYWYRQTLGQGPEFLTYFQNEAQLEKSRLLSDRFSAERPKGSFSTLEIQRTEQGDSAMYLCASSLGGGVNQPQHFGDGTRLSIL.

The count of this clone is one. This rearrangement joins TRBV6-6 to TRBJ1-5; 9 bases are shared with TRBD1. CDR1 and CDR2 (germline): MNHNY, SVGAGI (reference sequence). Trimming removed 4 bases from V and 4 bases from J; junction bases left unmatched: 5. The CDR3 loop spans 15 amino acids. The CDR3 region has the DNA TGTGCCAGCAGTTCACAAGGACAGGGGAATCAGCCCCAGCATTTT. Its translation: CASSSQGQGNQPQHF.

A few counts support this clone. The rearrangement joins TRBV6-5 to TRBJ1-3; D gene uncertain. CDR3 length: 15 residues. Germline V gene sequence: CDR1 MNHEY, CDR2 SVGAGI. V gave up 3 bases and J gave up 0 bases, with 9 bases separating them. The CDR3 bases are TGTGCCAGCAGTTATGGGGTCAGCTCTGGAAACACCATATATTTT. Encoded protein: CASSYGVSSGNTIYF.

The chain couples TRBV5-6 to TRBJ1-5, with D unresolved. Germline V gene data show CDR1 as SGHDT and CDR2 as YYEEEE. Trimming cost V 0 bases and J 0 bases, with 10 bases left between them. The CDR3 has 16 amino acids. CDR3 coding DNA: TGTGCCAGCAGCTTGGCAGGCCGGAATAGCAATCAGCCCCAGCATTTT. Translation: CASSLAGRNSNQPQHF.

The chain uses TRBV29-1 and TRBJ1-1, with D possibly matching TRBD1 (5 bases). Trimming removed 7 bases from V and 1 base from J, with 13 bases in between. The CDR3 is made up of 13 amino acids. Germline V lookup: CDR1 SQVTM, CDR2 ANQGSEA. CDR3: CSDYGAGNTEAFF. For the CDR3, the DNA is TGCAGCGACTACGGGGCTGGGAACACTGAAGCTTTCTTT.

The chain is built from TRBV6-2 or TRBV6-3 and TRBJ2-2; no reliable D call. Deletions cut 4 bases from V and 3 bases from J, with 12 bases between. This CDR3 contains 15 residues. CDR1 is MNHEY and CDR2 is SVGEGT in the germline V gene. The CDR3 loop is CASSLATGHTGELFF. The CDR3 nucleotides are TGTGCCAGCAGTTTGGCTACCGGGCACACCGGGGAGCTGTTTTTT.

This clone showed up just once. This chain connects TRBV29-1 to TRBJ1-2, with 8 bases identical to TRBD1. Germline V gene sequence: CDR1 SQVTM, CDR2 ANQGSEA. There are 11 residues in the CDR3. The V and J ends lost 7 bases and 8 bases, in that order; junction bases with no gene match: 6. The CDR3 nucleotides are TGCAGCGGACGGACAGGGTCGGGCTACACCTTC. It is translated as CSGRTGSGYTF.

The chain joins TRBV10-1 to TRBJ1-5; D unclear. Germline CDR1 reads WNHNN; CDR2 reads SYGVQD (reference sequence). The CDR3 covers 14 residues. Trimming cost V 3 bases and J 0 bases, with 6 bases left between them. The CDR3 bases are TGCGCCAGCAGTGACGGTTATAGCAATCAGCCCCAGCATTTT. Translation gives CASSDGYSNQPQHF.

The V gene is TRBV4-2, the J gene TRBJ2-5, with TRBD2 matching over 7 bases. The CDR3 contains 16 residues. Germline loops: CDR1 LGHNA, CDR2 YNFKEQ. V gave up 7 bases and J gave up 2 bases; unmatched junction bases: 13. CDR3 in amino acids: CASTQNLAALQETQYF. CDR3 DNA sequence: TGTGCCAGCACCCAGAACCTAGCGGCCCTGCAAGAGACCCAGTACTTC.

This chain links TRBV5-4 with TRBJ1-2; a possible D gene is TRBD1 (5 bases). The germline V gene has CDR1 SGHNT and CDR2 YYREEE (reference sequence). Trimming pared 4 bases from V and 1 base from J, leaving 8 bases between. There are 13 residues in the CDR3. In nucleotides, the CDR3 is TGTGCCAGCAGCATGGACAATAACTATGGCTACACCTTC. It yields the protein CASSMDNNYGYTF.

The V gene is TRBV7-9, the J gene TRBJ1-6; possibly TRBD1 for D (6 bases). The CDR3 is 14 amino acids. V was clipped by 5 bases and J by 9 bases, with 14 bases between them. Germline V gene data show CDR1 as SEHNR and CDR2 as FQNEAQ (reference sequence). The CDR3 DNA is TGTGCCAGCAGCCAAAGGGGGGAGGGTTCACCCCTCCACTTT. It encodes CASSQRGEGSPLHF.

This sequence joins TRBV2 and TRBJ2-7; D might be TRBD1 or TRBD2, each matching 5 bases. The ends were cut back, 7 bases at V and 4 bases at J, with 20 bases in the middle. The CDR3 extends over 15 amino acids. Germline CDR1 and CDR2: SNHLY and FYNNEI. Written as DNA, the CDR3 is TGTGCCAGCACCGCAACCGGGACCCTAAGTTACGAGCAGTACTTC. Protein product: CASTATGTLSYEQYF.

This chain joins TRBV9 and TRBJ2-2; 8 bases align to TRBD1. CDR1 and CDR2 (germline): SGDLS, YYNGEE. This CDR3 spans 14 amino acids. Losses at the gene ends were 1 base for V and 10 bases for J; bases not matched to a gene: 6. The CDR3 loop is CASSVLTGAAELFF. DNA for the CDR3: TGTGCCAGCAGCGTACTGACAGGGGCGGCGGAGCTGTTTTTT.

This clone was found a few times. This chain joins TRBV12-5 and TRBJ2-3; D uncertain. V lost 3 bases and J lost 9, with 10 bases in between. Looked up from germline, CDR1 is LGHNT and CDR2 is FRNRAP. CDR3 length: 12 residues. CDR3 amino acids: CASGFQAGTQYF. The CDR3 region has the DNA TGTGCTAGTGGTTTTCAGGCAGGAACGCAGTATTTT.

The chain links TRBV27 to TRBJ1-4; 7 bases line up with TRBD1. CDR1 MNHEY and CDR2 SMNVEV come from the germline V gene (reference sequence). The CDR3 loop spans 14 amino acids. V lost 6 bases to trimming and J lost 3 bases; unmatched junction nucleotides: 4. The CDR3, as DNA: TGTGCCAGCAGAGCGACAGGGCCTAATGAAAAACTGTTTTTT. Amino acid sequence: CASRATGPNEKLFF.